A selection of T cell receptor beta chains follows, all from one sample in a study of cytomegalovirus exposure and HLA in healthy donors. The repertoire was sequenced with immunoSEQ multiplex PCR; TCRdb's copy has only in-frame clones and lacks some. This sample has tens of thousands of clones, with roughly nine tenths found just once. Sequencing used PBMCs. The source is a man younger than 30 in good health and CMV-seronegative. Each CDR3 is given with its conserved first and last residue. D genes are given only for firm matches. Rows give clone size only sometimes, using once, few, many, or a class for an expanded clone.

V	D	J	size	DNA	CDR3
TRBV9	TRBD2	TRBJ2-3	.	TGTGCCAGCAGCCCGTCAGACCCGTTAGCGGGAGGGCCGAGAGATACGCAGTATTTT	CASSPSDPLAGGPRDTQYF
TRBV7-7	.	TRBJ2-5	.	TGTGCTAGCAGCCGGACGGATGGGGCGACCCAGTACTTC	CASSRTDGATQYF
TRBV28	.	TRBJ2-4	.	TGTGCCAGCAGTTTATCGGCTCTACACAGCCTAGCCAAAAACATTCAGTACTTC	CASSLSALHSLAKNIQYF
TRBV19	.	TRBJ1-2	.	TGTGCCAGTAGTACCACCACCACAACAGGTTCTAGGAACTATGGCTACACCTTC	CASSTTTTTGSRNYGYTF
TRBV28	.	TRBJ2-7	.	TGTGCCAGCAGTTTCGCACACCTTTCCTACGAGCAGTACTTC	CASSFAHLSYEQYF
TRBV5-5	.	TRBJ2-7	few	TGTGCCAGCAGCTTCCCAGGGGGGACCTACGAGCAGTACTTC	CASSFPGGTYEQYF
TRBV27	.	TRBJ1-1	.	TGTGCCAGCAGTTCACTACGCCCTCCGGTTCGGTACGGCACCGAGGAAGCTTTCTTT	CASSSLRPPVRYGTEEAFF
TRBV28	.	TRBJ2-1	.	TGTGCCAGCACCTTGGACAGTCGGTACAATGAGCAGTTCTTC	CASTLDSRYNEQFF
TRBV19	.	TRBJ1-1	once	TGTGCCAGTAAGGACGGGGGGGTGGCTGAAGCTTTCTTT	CASKDGGVAEAFF
TRBV11-3	TRBD2	TRBJ2-7	.	TGTGCCAGCAGTTTCAGCGGGAGAGACACCTACGAGCAGTACTTC	CASSFSGRDTYEQYF
TRBV19	.	TRBJ1-1	.	TGTGCCAGTAGCCTCAAGGCAGGCACTGAAGCTTTCTTT	CASSLKAGTEAFF
TRBV28	TRBD1	TRBJ2-7	few	TGTGCCAGCAGTCCCCGGACAGGGGTCTACGAGCAGTACTTC	CASSPRTGVYEQYF
TRBV29-1	.	TRBJ2-2	.	TGCAGCGTTGAAGTAGCGAACACCGGGGAGCTGTTTTTT	CSVEVANTGELFF